The clone carrying this T cell receptor beta chain was counted between two and nine times. The sample belongs to a study of patients and donors after allogeneic stem cell transplantation. One entry per CDR3 protein, called by TCRdb with MiXCR from the RT-PCR reads. The repertoire holds about 230,000 distinct CDR3 sequences, over 12% seen once, with around 10% in the top ten. This CDR3 contains 16 residues. Germline lookup yields CDR1 DFQATT and CDR2 SNEGSKA (reference sequence). V gave up 3 bases and J gave up 7 bases, with 22 bases separating them. Input material: blood, either unsorted or a sorted T cell fraction (not recorded which). The TCR was taken from a human donor who was either an allogeneic HSCT recipient or a stem cell or donor lymphocyte infusion donor (not recorded which). It is not recorded whose cells these are; they may come from a transplant donor. This rearrangement joins TRBV20-1 to TRBJ2-1, with D possibly TRBD1 on 7 matching bases. CDR3: CSARRIDREEKNEQFF. CDR3 DNA sequence: TGCAGTGCTAGGAGGATAGACAGGGAGGAAAAAAATGAGCAGTTCTTC.